This T cell receptor (beta chain) was identified during a study of blood T cells in healthy people across ages. Study-wide findings and caveats: Older individuals had lower TCR beta diversity per million T cells (the decline was roughly linear). Calculation of diversity from one million T cells yielded estimates considered to be underestimates.

A second PCR, run for about 7 to 11 cycles, used a sample-barcoded 5' primer plus a J-beta primer mix. Every cDNA molecule bore a tag from a template-switch adaptor containing 12 random nucleotides. TCRdb analysed the 5' RACE reads with MiXCR anew, one entry per CDR3 protein. Among approximately 810,000 distinct CDR3 sequences listed, 35% to 40% were seen once. Each donor supplied around 9.9 milliliters of peripheral blood. Comment on this clonotype: Its antigen is unknown.

The germline CDR1 and CDR2 sequences are SGHTA and FQGTGA. CDR3 length: 17 residues. V was trimmed by 1 base and J by 2 bases, leaving 15 bases between them. Sequencing was done on a sample of blood. The receptor was isolated from a man aged 18-30 years in good health. The rearrangement joins TRBV7-3 to TRBJ2-1; weak D call: TRBD1 (6 bases). The DNA of the CDR3 is TGTGCCAGCAGCTTAATTGGGGCAGGGGCGACCTACAATGAGCAGTTCTTC. Its translation is CASSLIGAGATYNEQFF.